This TCR beta chain was found in a study of shared clonotypes between healthy human individuals. Produced via immunoSEQ multiplex PCR; TCRdb's table is partial and in-frame only. The sample comprises approximately 1.1 million clones, about 80% of which are singletons, and roughly 0.56% rests with the top ten. Partitioning of CD4+ cells yielded a CD45RA+ naive subset and a CD45RA-negative memory subset. This sequence originates from a man aged 18-30 years in good health. Some clones in this sample may be carry-over from other donors' samples. Sample: memory CD4+ T cells from PBMCs. Subset here: CD45RA-negative fraction.

The CDR3 loop is CASSHSGIGSWDNEQFF. The CDR3 DNA reads as TGTGCCAGCAGTCACTCGGGGATCGGGAGCTGGGACAATGAGCAGTTCTTC. The rearrangement joins TRBV28 to TRBJ2-1, with D perhaps matching TRBD2 (6 bases). With 5 bases removed from V and 5 bases from J, the gap between germline ends came to 22 bases. The CDR3 consists of 17 residues. Germline V gene lookup returns CDR1 MDHEN and CDR2 SYDVKM.